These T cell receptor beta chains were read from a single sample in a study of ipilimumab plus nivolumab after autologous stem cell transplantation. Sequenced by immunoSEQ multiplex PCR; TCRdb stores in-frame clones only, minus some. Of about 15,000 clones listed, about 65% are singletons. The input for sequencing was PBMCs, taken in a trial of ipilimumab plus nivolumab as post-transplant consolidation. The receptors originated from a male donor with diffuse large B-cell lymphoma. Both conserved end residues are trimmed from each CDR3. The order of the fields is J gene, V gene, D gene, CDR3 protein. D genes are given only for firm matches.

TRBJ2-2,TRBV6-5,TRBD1,ASSSGTGAAGELF
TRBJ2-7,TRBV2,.,ASRPSRGPYEQY
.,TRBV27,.,ASSFRTGTYEQY
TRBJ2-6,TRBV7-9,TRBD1,ASSLFLGQGIDGANVLT
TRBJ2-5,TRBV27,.,ASSLGGGVLETQY
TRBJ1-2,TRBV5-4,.,ASSPTGSSAVRRT
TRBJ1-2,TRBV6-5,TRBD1,ASSFQTGTGHYGYT
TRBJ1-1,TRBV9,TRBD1,ASSLLGGDWTEAF
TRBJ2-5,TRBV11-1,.,ASSLGETQY
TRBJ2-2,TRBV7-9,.,ASSRPGEAPGELF
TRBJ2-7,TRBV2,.,ASGGTLYEQY
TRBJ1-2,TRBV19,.,ASLQGFPNYGYT
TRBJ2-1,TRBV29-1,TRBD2,SALAGAYNEQF
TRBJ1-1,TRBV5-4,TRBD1,ASSLRQGNTEAF
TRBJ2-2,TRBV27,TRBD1,ASSPTGGAPGELF
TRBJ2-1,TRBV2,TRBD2,ASSRSGSSYNEQF
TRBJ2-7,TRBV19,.,ASSDGQYGKYEQY
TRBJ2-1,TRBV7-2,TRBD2,ASSSGLGLANNEQF
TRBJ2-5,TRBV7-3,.,ASSLYPGAQETQY
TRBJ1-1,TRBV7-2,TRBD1,ASTTDRLNTEAF